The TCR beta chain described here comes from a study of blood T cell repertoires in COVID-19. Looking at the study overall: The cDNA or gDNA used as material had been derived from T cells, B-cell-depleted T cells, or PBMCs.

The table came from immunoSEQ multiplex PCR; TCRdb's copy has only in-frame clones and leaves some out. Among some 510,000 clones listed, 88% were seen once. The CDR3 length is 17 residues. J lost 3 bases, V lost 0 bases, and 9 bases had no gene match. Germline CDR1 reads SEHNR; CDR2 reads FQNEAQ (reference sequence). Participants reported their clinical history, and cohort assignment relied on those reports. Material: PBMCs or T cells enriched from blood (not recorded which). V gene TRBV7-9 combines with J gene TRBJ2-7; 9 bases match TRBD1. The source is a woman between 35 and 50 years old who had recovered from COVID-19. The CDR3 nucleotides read TGTGCCAGCAGCTTAGCGCCCGGGACAGGGAACAACTACGAGCAGTACTTC. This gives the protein CASSLAPGTGNNYEQYF.